This T cell receptor (beta chain) was observed in a study of PD-1 blockade in classical Hodgkin lymphoma. At the level of the study: Patients had nivolumab dosed at 3 mg/kg, delivered intravenously every 2 weeks. General observations from the study: Diminished baseline TCR diversity has been reported in newly diagnosed patients relative to healthy donors.

There are a few counts of this clone. Its antigen is as yet unknown. Germline assignment: CDR1 MNHEY and CDR2 SVGAGI. The CDR3 consists of 16 residues. V lost 2 bases and J lost 0; bases outside the gene matches: 4. The method was immunoSEQ multiplex PCR; TCRdb's version includes in-frame clones alone and lacks a portion of them. Among tens of thousands of clones listed, 65% to 80% were seen once. The patients all showed relapse after autologous stem cell transplantation, while their brentuximab vedotin exposure varied. Complete response, partial response or progressive disease were the best responses.

Specimen: peripheral blood mononuclear cells (PBMCs), collected at baseline. This TCR came from a human donor with classical Hodgkin lymphoma. The chain is built from TRBV6-5 and TRBJ1-3, with 7 bases matching TRBD1. Written as DNA, the CDR3 is TGTGCCAGCAGTTACGGGACAGTGGCCTCTGGAAACACCATATATTTT. The encoded protein is CASSYGTVASGNTIYF.